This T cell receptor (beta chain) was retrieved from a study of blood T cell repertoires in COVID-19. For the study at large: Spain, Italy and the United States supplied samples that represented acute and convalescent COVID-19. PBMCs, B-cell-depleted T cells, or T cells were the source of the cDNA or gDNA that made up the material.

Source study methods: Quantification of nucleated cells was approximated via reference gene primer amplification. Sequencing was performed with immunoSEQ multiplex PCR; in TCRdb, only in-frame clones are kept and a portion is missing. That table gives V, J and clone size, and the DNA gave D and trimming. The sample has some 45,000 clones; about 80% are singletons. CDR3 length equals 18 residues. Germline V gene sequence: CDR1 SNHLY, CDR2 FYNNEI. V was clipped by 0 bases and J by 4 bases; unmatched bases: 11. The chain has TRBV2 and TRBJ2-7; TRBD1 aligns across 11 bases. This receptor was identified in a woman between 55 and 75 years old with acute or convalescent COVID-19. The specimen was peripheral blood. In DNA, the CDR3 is TGTGCCAGCAGTGAAGCCCCTGCCGGGACAGGGGGTTTATACGAGCAGTACTTC. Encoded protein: CASSEAPAGTGGLYEQYF.